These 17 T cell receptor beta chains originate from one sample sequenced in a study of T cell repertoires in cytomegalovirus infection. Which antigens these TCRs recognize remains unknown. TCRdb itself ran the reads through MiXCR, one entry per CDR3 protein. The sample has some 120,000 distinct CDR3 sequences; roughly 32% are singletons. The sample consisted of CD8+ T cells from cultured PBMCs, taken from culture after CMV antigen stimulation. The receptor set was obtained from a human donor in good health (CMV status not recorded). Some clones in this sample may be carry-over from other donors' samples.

This chain's CDR3 is CASSLSAGLAGGEGYEQYF. The CDR3 nucleotides are TGTGCCAGCAGTTTATCGGCGGGACTAGCGGGGGGAGAGGGCTACGAGCAGTACTTC. The chain couples TRBV27 to TRBJ2-7; 15 bases fit TRBD2. The V gene's germline CDR1 is MNHEY and CDR2 SMNVEV (reference sequence). The CDR3 is 19 amino acids. The V and J ends lost 0 bases and 3 bases, in that order; junction bases with no gene match: 9.

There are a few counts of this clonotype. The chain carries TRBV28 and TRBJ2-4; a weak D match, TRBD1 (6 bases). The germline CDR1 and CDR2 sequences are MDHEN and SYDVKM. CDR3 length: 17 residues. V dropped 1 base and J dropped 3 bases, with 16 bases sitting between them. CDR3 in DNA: TGTGCCAGCAGTTTATTGGTTGGGGGCTCGGTCAAAAACATTCAGTACTTC. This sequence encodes CASSLLVGGSVKNIQYF.

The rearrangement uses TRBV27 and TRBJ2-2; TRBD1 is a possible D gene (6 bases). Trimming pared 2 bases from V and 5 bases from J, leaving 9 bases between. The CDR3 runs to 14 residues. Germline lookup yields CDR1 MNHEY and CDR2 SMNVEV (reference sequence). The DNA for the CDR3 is TGTGCCAGCAGTTTAGGGCAGGGGACCGGGGAGCTGTTTTTT. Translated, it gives CASSLGQGTGELFF.

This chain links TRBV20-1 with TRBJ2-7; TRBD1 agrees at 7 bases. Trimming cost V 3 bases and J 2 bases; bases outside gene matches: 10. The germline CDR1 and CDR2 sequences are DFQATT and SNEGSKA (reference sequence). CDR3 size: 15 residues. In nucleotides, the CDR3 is TGCAGTGCTAGTTTCCCCCAGGGGGTTACCTACGAGCAGTACTTC. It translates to CSASFPQGVTYEQYF.

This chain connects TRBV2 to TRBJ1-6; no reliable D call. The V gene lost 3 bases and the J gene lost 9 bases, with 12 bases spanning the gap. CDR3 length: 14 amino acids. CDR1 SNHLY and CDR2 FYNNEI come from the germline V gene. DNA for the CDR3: TGTGCCAGCAGTGAGAAACCGCTTAGTTCACCCCTCCACTTT. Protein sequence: CASSEKPLSSPLHF.

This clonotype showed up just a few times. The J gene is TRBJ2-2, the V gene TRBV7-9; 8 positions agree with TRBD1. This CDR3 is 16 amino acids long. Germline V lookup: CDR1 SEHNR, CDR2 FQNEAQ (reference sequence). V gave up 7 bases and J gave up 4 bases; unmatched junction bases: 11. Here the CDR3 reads CASTELGQDITGELFF. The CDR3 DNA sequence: TGTGCCAGCACCGAGCTGGGACAGGATATCACCGGGGAGCTGTTTTTT.

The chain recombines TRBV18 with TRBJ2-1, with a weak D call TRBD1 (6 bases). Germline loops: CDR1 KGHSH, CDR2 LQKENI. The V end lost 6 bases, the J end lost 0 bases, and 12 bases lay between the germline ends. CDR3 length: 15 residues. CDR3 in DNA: TGTGCCAGCTCGTCCGGGACAAACTCCTACAATGAGCAGTTCTTC. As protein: CASSSGTNSYNEQFF.

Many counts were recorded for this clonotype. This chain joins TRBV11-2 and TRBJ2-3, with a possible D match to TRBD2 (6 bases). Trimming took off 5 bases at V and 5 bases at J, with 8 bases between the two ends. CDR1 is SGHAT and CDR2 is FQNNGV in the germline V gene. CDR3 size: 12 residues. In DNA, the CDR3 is TGTGCCAGCAGCCCGCGGGAAGATACGCAGTATTTT. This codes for CASSPREDTQYF. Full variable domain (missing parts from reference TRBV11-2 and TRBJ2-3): EAGVAQSPRYKIIEKRQSVAFWCNPISGHATLYWYQQILGQGPKLLIQFQNNGVVDDSQLPKDRFSAERLKGVDSTLKIQPAKLEDSAVYLCASSPREDTQYFGPGTRLTVL.

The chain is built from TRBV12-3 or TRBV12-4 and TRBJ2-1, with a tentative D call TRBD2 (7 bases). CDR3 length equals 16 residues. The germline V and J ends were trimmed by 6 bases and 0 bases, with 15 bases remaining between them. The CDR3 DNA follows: TGTGCCAGCAGCGTAGGGGGACTAACCTCCTACAATGAGCAGTTCTTC. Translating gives CASSVGGLTSYNEQFF.

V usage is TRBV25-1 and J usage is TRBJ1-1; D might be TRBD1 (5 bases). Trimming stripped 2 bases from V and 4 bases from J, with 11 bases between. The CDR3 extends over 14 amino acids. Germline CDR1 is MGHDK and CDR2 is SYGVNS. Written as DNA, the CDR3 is TGTGCCAGCAGTGAACCAGGGTCTGGCACTGAAGCTTTCTTT. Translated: CASSEPGSGTEAFF.

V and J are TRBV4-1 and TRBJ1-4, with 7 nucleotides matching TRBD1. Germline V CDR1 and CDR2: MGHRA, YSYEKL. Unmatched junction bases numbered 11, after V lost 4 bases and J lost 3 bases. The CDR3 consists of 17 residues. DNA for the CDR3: TGCGCCAGCAGCCTATGGGGAGGGGGCAGGTCTAATGAAAAACTGTTTTTT. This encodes CASSLWGGGRSNEKLFF.

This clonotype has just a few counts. CDR3 amino acids: CASTSDTVGSYTF. The CDR3 nucleotides are TGTGCCAGCACCAGCGACACCGTTGGGAGCTACACCTTC. The V gene is TRBV25-1, the J gene TRBJ1-2; D is ambiguous. The CDR3 covers 13 residues. Per the germline V gene, CDR1 is MGHDK and CDR2 is SYGVNS. Trimming removed 7 bases at V and 9 bases at J, with 18 bases between.

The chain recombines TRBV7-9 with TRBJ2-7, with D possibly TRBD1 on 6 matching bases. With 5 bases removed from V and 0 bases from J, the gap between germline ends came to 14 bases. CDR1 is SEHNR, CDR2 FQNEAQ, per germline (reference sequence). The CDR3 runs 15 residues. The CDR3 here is CASSRAGVGSYEQYF. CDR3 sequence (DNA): TGTGCCAGCAGCCGAGCAGGGGTCGGCTCCTACGAGCAGTACTTC.

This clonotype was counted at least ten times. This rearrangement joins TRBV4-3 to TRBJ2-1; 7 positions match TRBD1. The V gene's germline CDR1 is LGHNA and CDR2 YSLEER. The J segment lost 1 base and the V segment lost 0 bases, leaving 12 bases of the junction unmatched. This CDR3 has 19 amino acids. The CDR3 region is CASSQEGGRGRLSYNEQFF. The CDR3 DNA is TGCGCCAGCAGCCAAGAAGGGGGCAGGGGCCGCCTTTCCTACAATGAGCAGTTCTTC.

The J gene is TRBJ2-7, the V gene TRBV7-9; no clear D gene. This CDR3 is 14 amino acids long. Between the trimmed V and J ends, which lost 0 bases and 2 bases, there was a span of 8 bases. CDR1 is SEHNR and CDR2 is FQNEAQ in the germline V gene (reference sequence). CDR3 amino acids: CASSLALSPYEQYF. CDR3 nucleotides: TGTGCCAGCAGCTTAGCGCTTAGCCCCTACGAGCAGTACTTC.

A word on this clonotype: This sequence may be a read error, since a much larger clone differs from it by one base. CDR3 coding DNA: TGTGCCAGCAGTTACACCCCGACAGAGCGCTATTATAATTCACCCCTCCACTTT. The encoded protein is CASSYTPTERYYNSPLHF. The chain recombines TRBV6-8 with TRBJ1-6, with D possibly matching TRBD1 (5 bases). The CDR3 covers 18 residues. V dropped 2 bases and J dropped 4 bases, with 18 bases sitting between them. CDR1 and CDR2 from the germline V gene are MNHGY and SAAAGT.

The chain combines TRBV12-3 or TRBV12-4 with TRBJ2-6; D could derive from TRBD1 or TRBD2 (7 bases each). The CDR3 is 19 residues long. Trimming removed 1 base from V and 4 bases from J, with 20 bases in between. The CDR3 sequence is CASSLGRETGMSGANVLTF. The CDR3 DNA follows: TGTGCCAGCAGTTTAGGGCGGGAGACAGGGATGAGCGGGGCCAACGTCCTGACTTTC.